Below are 28 T cell receptor beta chains sequenced from a single sample in a study of tumor-infiltrating lymphocytes in primary liver carcinoma. The source material, about 17-31 mg of unsorted bulk tissue, was used to co-extract RNA and DNA. Starting from 500 ng of total RNA, TCR beta cDNA was produced with a primer in the constant region. Construction of TCR beta libraries relied on three successive nested multiplex PCR rounds employing slightly modified ARM-PCR. TRBV1-TRBV30 forward primers paired with a C-beta reverse primer drove the first two PCR rounds, approximately 11 cycles each. TCRdb re-called the multiplex PCR reads with MiXCR, one entry per CDR3 protein. Found here are about 20,000 distinct CDR3 sequences, around 79% of them singletons; the top ten hold about 40%. The sequenced sample was liver tumor tissue from sampling region 4. Subset described: tumor region T4, right-lateral pole. These receptors came from a woman in her thirties with primary liver carcinoma and hepatitis B virus infection.

Worth noting for this clonotype: Here the CDR3 omits its conserved ending phenylalanine or tryptophan, so a read error is the likely source. The chain uses TRBV11-2 and TRBJ2-3, with D possibly matching TRBD2 (5 bases). This CDR3 is built from 16 residues. V lost 5 bases to trimming and J lost 4 bases, with 19 bases between them. Germline V gene data show CDR1 as SGHAT and CDR2 as FQNNGV. CDR3 nucleotides: TGTGCCAGCAGCCCGAGGGATACGTCGAGCGCAGATACGCAGTATCTT. Its translation is CASSPRDTSSADTQYL.

J is TRBJ2-5 and V is TRBV11-2; no reliable D call. CDR3 length equals 13 residues. Germline lookup yields CDR1 SGHAT and CDR2 FQNNGV. The V and J ends lost 10 bases and 4 bases respectively, with 16 bases between them. The CDR3 protein is CAIRPRQIETQYF. The CDR3 DNA follows: TGTGCCATCCGCCCTAGACAAATAGAGACCCAGTACTTC. The complete variable domain, with remaining parts taken from reference TRBV11-2 and TRBJ2-5, reads EAGVAQSPRYKIIEKRQSVAFWCNPISGHATLYWYQQILGQGPKLLIQFQNNGVVDDSQLPKDRFSAERLKGVDSTLKIQPAKLEDSAVYLCAIRPRQIETQYFGPGTRLLVL.

Note on this clonotype: With a much larger clone just one base away, this may be a read error. The chain couples TRBV5-1 to TRBJ2-7, with D possibly called TRBD1 or TRBD2 (5 bases each). Looked up from germline, CDR1 is SGHRS and CDR2 is YFSETQ. This CDR3 is built from 14 residues. V dropped 6 bases and J dropped 0 bases, with 13 bases sitting between them. CDR3 sequence: CASMRGAGSYEQYF. CDR3 nucleotide sequence: TGCGCCAGCATGAGGGGAGCAGGCTCCTACGAGCAGTACTTC.

About this clonotype itself: The CDR3 ends on some other residue instead of the conserved phenylalanine or tryptophan, so this is likely a read error. The V gene is TRBV30, the J gene TRBJ1-2; D gene ambiguous. Germline assignment: CDR1 GTSNPN and CDR2 SVGIG (reference sequence). This CDR3 comprises 13 residues. The germline V and J ends were trimmed by 0 bases and 8 bases, with 13 bases remaining between them. In nucleotides, the CDR3 is TGTGCCTGGAGTGTGGATCGGGGTAGAGGCTACACCTTA. It translates to CAWSVDRGRGYTL.

This clonotype is medium-sized. This sequence joins TRBV12-3 or TRBV12-4 and TRBJ1-1; D uncertain. CDR3 size: 13 residues. Trimming pared 3 bases from V and 4 bases from J, leaving 9 bases between. Written as DNA, the CDR3 is TGTGCCAGCAGTTTCGGCGGACTCACTGAAGCTTTCTTT. Its translation: CASSFGGLTEAFF.

Comment on this clonotype: In this CDR3 the conserved last residue, phenylalanine or tryptophan, is missing, so a read error is likely. The DNA is left out, because the CDR3 cannot be placed on it with certainty; the CDR3 is given as TCRdb lists it. The chain links TRBV6-6 to TRBJ1-4; TRBD1 is the table's D call, not checked against the DNA. Ends included, the CDR3 has 14 residues. Germline lookup yields CDR1 MNHNY and CDR2 SVGAGI (reference sequence). This chain's CDR3 is CASSWQGSNGKLSL.

A note on this clonotype: The junction and the germline gene differ at one end; a read error may be behind it. The chain carries TRBV11-2 and TRBJ2-7, with D perhaps TRBD1 or TRBD2 (5 bases each). The germline V gene encodes CDR1 SGHAT and CDR2 FQNNGV. The CDR3 extends over 15 amino acids. The CDR3 coding sequence is TGTGCCAGCAGCTCTCCTGGGACGGATGCCTATGAGCAGTACTTC. Translation gives CASSSPGTDAYEQYF. Based on the CDR3 plus reference TRBV11-2 and TRBJ2-7, the full variable domain is EAGVAQSPRYKIIEKRQSVAFWCNPISGHATLYWYQQILGQGPKLLIQFQNNGVVDDSQLPKDRFSAERLKGVDSTLKIQPAKLEDSAVYLCASSSPGTDAYEQYFGPGTRLTVT.

Regarding this clonotype: Germline is not matched at one junction end, which may reflect a read error. The genes are TRBV11-2 and TRBJ2-3; D perhaps matches TRBD2 (7 bases). Germline CDR1 and CDR2: SGHAT and FQNNGV. This CDR3 region has 16 residues. DNA for the CDR3: TGTGCCAACAGCCGGACGCTACAGGGAGGGGGAGATACGCAGTATTTT. Its protein is CANSRTLQGGGDTQYF.

There are many counts of this clonotype. The chain links TRBV20-1 to TRBJ2-5; D call uncertain. The CDR3 has 13 residues. Germline values: CDR1 DFQATT, CDR2 SNEGSKA (reference sequence). Trimming cost V 0 bases and J 7 bases, with 12 bases left between them. The CDR3 DNA reads TGCAGTGCTAGAGATTTCAGGCCGGCGACCCAGTACTTC. Its translation: CSARDFRPATQYF.

The J gene is TRBJ1-1, the V gene TRBV11-2; 9 nucleotides align to TRBD1. The germline V gene has CDR1 SGHAT and CDR2 FQNNGV. The J segment lost 7 bases and the V segment lost 5 bases, leaving 26 bases of the junction unmatched. This CDR3 has 20 residues. The CDR3 DNA reads TGTGCCAGCAGCGCTCGGGACAGGGTGCACAAGATGTGGAGTAACGTTGAAGCTTTCTTT. Its translation is CASSARDRVHKMWSNVEAFF.

The table lists this clonotype with a few counts. The CDR3 does not close with the conserved phenylalanine or tryptophan, likely indicating a read error. The V and J genes are TRBV11-2 and TRBJ2-4, with TRBD2 matching 14 bases. The CDR3 spans 21 residues. CDR1 and CDR2 (germline): SGHAT, FQNNGV. CDR3 in DNA: TGTGCCAGTAGCCATGCCGGGACATTCACCGGGACTAGCGGGAGACAAAATATTCAGTACCTC. Translating it yields CASSHAGTFTGTSGRQNIQYL.

A note on this clonotype: At one of its ends the junction is not consistent with the germline gene, which may arise from a read error. The chain links TRBV6-5 to TRBJ2-5; 10 nucleotides line up with TRBD1. This CDR3 comprises 13 residues. Looked up from germline, CDR1 is MNHEY and CDR2 is SVGAGI. The CDR3 spells CACSTDRGLTLYF. DNA of the CDR3: TGTGCCTGCAGTACCGACAGGGGGCTGACCCTTTACTTC.

The chain combines TRBV11-3 with TRBJ2-1, with D possibly matching TRBD2 (7 bases). Germline V gene lookup returns CDR1 SGHNT and CDR2 YENEEA. The CDR3 is 15 amino acids. With 6 bases removed from V and 11 bases from J, the gap between germline ends came to 23 bases. For the CDR3, the DNA is TGTGCCAGCAGTCGATTAGAGGGGGGGGGGTATAAGCAGTTCTTC. Protein sequence: CASSRLEGGGYKQFF.

On this clonotype: A read error may produce the germline difference seen at one junction end. The genes are TRBV28 and TRBJ2-1; D could derive from TRBD1 or TRBD2 (5 bases each). CDR1 and CDR2 (germline): MDHEN, SYDVKM. The CDR3 is 14 amino acids. CDR3 residues: CPSSRAWGLNEQFF. DNA of the CDR3: TGCCCCAGCAGTCGCGCCTGGGGGTTAAATGAGCAGTTCTTC.

The V gene is TRBV11-3, the J gene TRBJ2-1; possibly TRBD1 or TRBD2 for D (5 bases each). V lost 5 bases and J lost 4, with 15 bases in between. The CDR3 is made up of 15 amino acids. The germline CDR1 and CDR2 sequences are SGHNT and YENEEA. The CDR3 bases are TGTGCCAGCAGCCCCCGATGGGGACCGTACAATGAGCAGTTCTTC. Translating gives CASSPRWGPYNEQFF.

Of note for this clonotype: Its ends do not fully match the called genes, so a read error is possible. V is TRBV4-2 and J is TRBJ2-7, with D hard to call. Germline V gene lookup returns CDR1 LGHNA and CDR2 YNFKEQ. The CDR3 contains 16 residues. CDR3 coding DNA: TGTGCCTGCAGCCACCTCCCGGTGACCAGTGCCTACGAGCTGTACTTC. This encodes CACSHLPVTSAYELYF.

Worth noting for this clonotype: A read error is likely, as this CDR3 ends without the conserved phenylalanine or tryptophan. The limits of the CDR3 on the DNA are not certain, so only TCRdb's listed CDR3 is given. This chain uses TRBV6-5 with TRBJ2-7. In germline, CDR1 is MNHEY, CDR2 SVGAGI. The CDR3 contains 15 residues when both ends are counted. The chain's CDR3 is CASSYKDGSSYEQYC.

The V and J genes are TRBV7-9 and TRBJ2-5; 7 nucleotides align to TRBD2. V dropped 1 base and J dropped 7; count of bases not matched to a gene: 6. CDR1 and CDR2 from the germline V gene are SEHNR and FQNEAQ (reference sequence). The CDR3 covers 14 residues. For the CDR3, the DNA is TGTGCCAGCAGCTTAGGGAGAATAGCGGGGACCCAGTACTTC. This sequence encodes CASSLGRIAGTQYF.

The V call is TRBV5-6, the J call TRBJ2-3; no firm D call. Trimming shortened V by 10 bases and J by 4 bases, and 19 bases separated the two germline ends. CDR3 length: 14 residues. CDR1 is SGHDT and CDR2 is YYEEEE in the germline V gene. The CDR3 DNA sequence: TGTGCCGGTAGCTTGATCATGGGGTCAGATACGCAGTATTTT. It codes for CAGSLIMGSDTQYF.

On this clonotype itself: No conserved phenylalanine or tryptophan is present at the end of the CDR3, so a read error is the likely explanation. The chain has TRBV4-3 and TRBJ2-3, with TRBD2 matching over 12 bases. The CDR3 covers 21 residues. Germline V lookup: CDR1 LGHNA, CDR2 YSLEER. V gave up 0 bases and J gave up 2 bases; unmatched junction bases: 15. This CDR3 reads CASSQDPVTSGRTWVTDTQYS. The CDR3 bases are TGCGCCAGCAGCCAAGATCCGGTAACTAGCGGGAGGACGTGGGTCACAGATACGCAGTATTCT.

Comments on this clonotype: At one of its ends the junction is not consistent with the germline gene, which may arise from a read error. The rearrangement links TRBV4-1 to TRBJ1-1; D is unresolved. This CDR3 is built from 15 residues. Germline-derived CDR1 and CDR2 are MGHRA and YSYEKL. In nucleotides, the CDR3 is TGCGCCAGCAGCCAAGATATACCAGTGAAGACTGAAGCTCTCTTT. Its translation is CASSQDIPVKTEALF.

The chain couples TRBV11-3 to TRBJ2-2, with D maybe TRBD2 (6 bases). Germline CDR1 reads SGHNT; CDR2 reads YENEEA. This CDR3 spans 19 amino acids. V shed 10 bases and J shed 4 bases, with 31 bases lying between them. The CDR3, as DNA: TGTGCCAACATCTTACTGGGACTCCAACCCGGATTAATCACCGGGGAGCTGTTTTTT. Translating it yields CANILLGLQPGLITGELFF.

In its sample, this clonotype was seen once. Germline is not matched at one junction end, which may reflect a read error. This rearrangement joins TRBV10-3 to TRBJ2-1; D call uncertain. The CDR3 length is 14 residues. Per germline, CDR1 ENHRY and CDR2 SYGVKD. The DNA of the CDR3 is TGTGCCTTCAGTCCCACGGCGACCCAGGATGAGCAATTCTTC. Protein: CAFSPTATQDEQFF.

Remarks on this clonotype: One end of the junction fails to match germline, which may point to a read error. The chain couples TRBV12-3 or TRBV12-4 to TRBJ2-5; D is perhaps TRBD2 (6 bases). This CDR3 region has 14 residues. CDR3 protein: CASSIPGSEETQYF. For the CDR3, the DNA is TGTGCCAGCAGTATACCCGGGAGCGAAGAGACTCAGTACTTC.

As concerns this clonotype: It is likely a read error, because the conserved phenylalanine at the end of the CDR3 is missing. V is TRBV5-6 and J is TRBJ2-2; D is unclear. CDR1 and CDR2 (germline): SGHDT, YYEEEE. The length of the CDR3 is 15 residues. In DNA form, the CDR3 reads TGTGCCAGCAGCTTGGCACCTAGAGTCACTGGGGAACTGTTTATT. The encoded protein is CASSLAPRVTGELFI.

The rearrangement links TRBV6-1 to TRBJ2-2; the D call may be TRBD1 or TRBD2 (5 bases each). This CDR3 comprises 19 residues. Germline assignment: CDR1 MNHNS and CDR2 SASEGT. V gave up 2 bases and J gave up 4 bases, with 23 bases separating them. The CDR3 coding sequence is TGTGCCAGCAGTGAAACCCTTACTAGGGGCGCCGCGAGCACCGGGGAGCTGTTTTTT. As protein: CASSETLTRGAASTGELFF.

Concerning this clonotype itself: It is likely a read error, because the conserved phenylalanine at the end of the CDR3 is missing. The gene calls are TRBV4-2 and TRBJ1-4, with no clear D. In germline, CDR1 is LGHNA, CDR2 YNFKEQ. The CDR3 spans 12 residues. The CDR3 loop is CASSQDMEKLFI. The CDR3 DNA reads as TGTGCCAGTAGCCAAGATATGGAAAAACTGTTTATT.

In regard to this clonotype: This may arise from a read error, as a much more abundant clone is one base away. The chain has TRBV2 and TRBJ2-3; tentatively, D is TRBD1 or TRBD2 (5 bases each). The V gene's germline CDR1 is SNHLY and CDR2 FYNNEI. With 4 bases removed from V and 0 bases from J, the gap between germline ends came to 11 bases. CDR3 length equals 15 residues. CDR3 coding DNA: TGTGCCAGCAGTGGAGGGACGGTTAGCACAGATACGCAGTATTTT. This gives the protein CASSGGTVSTDTQYF.